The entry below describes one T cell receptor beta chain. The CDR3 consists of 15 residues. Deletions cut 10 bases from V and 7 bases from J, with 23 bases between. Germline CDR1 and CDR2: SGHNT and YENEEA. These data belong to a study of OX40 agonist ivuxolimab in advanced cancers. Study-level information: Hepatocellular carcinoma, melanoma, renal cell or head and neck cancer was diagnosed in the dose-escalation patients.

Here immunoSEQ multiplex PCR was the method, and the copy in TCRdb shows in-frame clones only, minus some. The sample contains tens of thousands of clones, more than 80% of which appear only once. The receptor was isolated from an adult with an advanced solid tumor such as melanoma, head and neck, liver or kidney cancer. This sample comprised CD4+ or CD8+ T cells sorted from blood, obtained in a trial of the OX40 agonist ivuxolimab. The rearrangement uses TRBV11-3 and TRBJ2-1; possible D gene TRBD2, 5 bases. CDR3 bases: TGTGCCACCTCATCGAGTAGAGGGCCCGGAAATGAGCAGTTCTTC. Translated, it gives CATSSSRGPGNEQFF.